This is a list of T cell receptor beta chains from one sample in a study of cytomegalovirus exposure and HLA in healthy donors. The method was immunoSEQ multiplex PCR; TCRdb's version includes in-frame clones alone and lacks a portion of them. Of 170,000 or so clones in the sample, 77% were seen once. The sample taken for sequencing was PBMCs. The receptor set was obtained from a woman aged 55-75 years in good health and CMV-seropositive. CDR3s leave out the opening cysteine and the closing phenylalanine or tryptophan. Fields, in order: V gene, J gene, CDR3 protein.

V: TRBV2
J: TRBJ1-4
CDR3: ASSATGSTNEKLF

V: TRBV12-5
J: TRBJ1-2
CDR3: ASASFNRNGYT

V: TRBV9
J: TRBJ2-3
CDR3: ASSVARGSTDTQY

V: TRBV4-2
J: TRBJ1-5
CDR3: ASSQDPRDRGNQPQH

V: TRBV6-1
J: TRBJ2-4
CDR3: ASSKTSGRGLGQY

V: TRBV7-2
J: TRBJ1-2
CDR3: ASSLDGGGYGYT

V: TRBV19
J: TRBJ2-7
CDR3: ASRTLAGDAYEQY

V: TRBV4-1
J: TRBJ1-6
CDR3: ASSQEFPGTGSSYNSPLH

V: TRBV7-8
J: TRBJ2-7
CDR3: ASSLALDNYEQY

V: TRBV28
J: TRBJ2-7
CDR3: ASSLGGYSYEQY

V: TRBV2
J: TRBJ2-5
CDR3: ASNNRGWEETQY

V: TRBV18
J: TRBJ1-3
CDR3: ASSPSAGGTGNTIY

V: TRBV2
J: TRBJ2-5
CDR3: ASSPPGQGQETQY

V: TRBV5-6
J: TRBJ1-1
CDR3: ASSHKRGNTEAF

V: TRBV7-9
J: TRBJ1-6
CDR3: ASSPPGQSSYNSPLH

V: TRBV30
J: TRBJ1-2
CDR3: AWSVLGARIHGYT

V: TRBV6-1
J: TRBJ2-2
CDR3: ASSRTVQTGELF

V: TRBV18
J: TRBJ1-1
CDR3: ASSPLQGAWGNTEAF

V: TRBV7-2
J: TRBJ2-1
CDR3: ASRTSAAYNEQF

V: TRBV2
J: TRBJ2-4
CDR3: ASSDQRVAKNIQY

V: TRBV18
J: TRBJ2-1
CDR3: ASSRPGQGAYNEQF

V: TRBV2
J: TRBJ2-1
CDR3: ASSEQGLAGTYNEQF

V: TRBV5-1
J: TRBJ1-4
CDR3: ASSSGQANEKLF

V: TRBV30
J: TRBJ1-1
CDR3: AWSGGGTEAF

V: TRBV4-2
J: TRBJ2-1
CDR3: ASSQEGGLGNEQF

V: TRBV6-1
J: TRBJ2-2
CDR3: ASSWEGRGTGELF

V: TRBV30
J: TRBJ1-6
CDR3: AWIPGGTGGSSPLH

V: TRBV27
J: TRBJ2-6
CDR3: ASRRSVIRDSTNVLT

V: TRBV7-9
J: TRBJ2-7
CDR3: ASSEPGQGDYEQY

V: TRBV2
J: TRBJ2-7
CDR3: ASSARQGASYEQY

V: TRBV7-6
J: TRBJ2-3
CDR3: ASSMRQGLTDTQY